This T cell receptor beta chain appears in the sequencing data of a study of a mutant IDH1 vaccine in newly diagnosed glioma. Overall study: Earlier care involved radiotherapy, temozolomide, or both, and the majority received both. Study results and caveats: The vaccine induced immune responses, and these occurred in 93.3% of patients.

The CDR3 loop spans 15 amino acids. Germline V gene data show CDR1 as SGDLS and CDR2 as YYNGEE. With 3 bases removed from V and 7 bases from J, the gap between germline ends came to 19 bases. This sample's time point: week 23, last vaccination. Doses consisted of 300 ug of mutant IDH1 20-mer peptide each, paired with topical imiquimod. Comments on this clone: Its matching antigen is unknown.

This table comes from immunoSEQ multiplex PCR, and its TCRdb copy is limited to in-frame clones, with some not included. The data hold about 60,000 clones, with about 87% observed a single time. The specimen was PBMCs, collected from a glioma patient whose treatment included an IDH1 peptide vaccine. The chain joins TRBV9 to TRBJ2-5; D is perhaps TRBD1 (6 bases). The clonotype was recovered from a man aged 18 to 29 with glioma. CDR3 sequence (DNA): TGTGCCAGCAGCGCAGAGGTAGGGGGTTTCGGGACCCAGTACTTC. This encodes CASSAEVGGFGTQYF.